The 18 T cell receptor beta chains in this list originate from one sample, sequenced in a study of response to subunit inactivated influenza vaccine. One entry per CDR3 protein results from TCRdb running MiXCR on the RT-PCR reads. The sample yields about 540,000 distinct CDR3 sequences, 14% seen once. This material consisted of PBMCs from blood, taken 12 days after vaccination. These receptor sequences come from a man aged 50 to 60 who received an inactivated influenza vaccine.

The V and J genes are TRBV12-3 or TRBV12-4 and TRBJ2-7, with TRBD1 matching 8 bases. The J segment lost 2 bases and the V segment lost 7 bases, leaving 7 bases of the junction unmatched. The CDR3 extends over 14 amino acids. The CDR3 coding sequence is TGTGCCAGCACTCTCTACAGGGGGGCCTACGAGCAGTACTTC. Amino acid sequence: CASTLYRGAYEQYF.

In this sample, this clonotype turned up a few times. The J gene is TRBJ2-7, the V gene TRBV27; D is possibly TRBD1 (5 bases). The germline V gene has CDR1 MNHEY and CDR2 SMNVEV (reference sequence). V was pared by 3 bases and J by 5 bases, with 14 bases between. CDR3 length equals 14 residues. CDR3 sequence: CASSLGQSLNEQYF. CDR3 in DNA: TGTGCCAGCAGTTTGGGGCAGTCCTTGAACGAGCAGTACTTC.

This clonotype was observed many times. The chain carries TRBV11-2 and TRBJ1-2; D unclear. Trimming took off 4 bases at V and 5 bases at J, with 17 bases between the two ends. Germline lookup yields CDR1 SGHAT and CDR2 FQNNGV. The CDR3 totals 15 residues. CDR3: CASSSMMKGSYGYTF. The CDR3, as DNA: TGTGCCAGCAGCTCTATGATGAAGGGCTCTTATGGCTACACCTTC.

This chain uses TRBV6-5 with TRBJ2-3, with 10 bases fitting TRBD1. Germline CDR1 is MNHEY and CDR2 is SVGAGI. The CDR3 runs to 16 residues. Germline trimming cut 4 bases from V and 4 bases from J; bases unmatched to any gene: 8. Written as DNA, the CDR3 is TGTGCCAGCAGTTCCGGGACAGGGGTTTGGGCAGATACGCAGTATTTT. Protein product: CASSSGTGVWADTQYF.

This clonotype was counted between two and nine times. The chain links TRBV20-1 to TRBJ2-7; D may be TRBD2 (6 bases). Trimming cost V 4 bases and J 0 bases, with 13 bases left between them. Germline values: CDR1 DFQATT, CDR2 SNEGSKA (reference sequence). The CDR3 has 14 residues. CDR3 sequence (DNA): TGCAGTGCTACTTTGAGCGGGTTCTCCTACGAGCAGTACTTC. It codes for CSATLSGFSYEQYF.

The chain has TRBV2 and TRBJ2-1; D not resolved. The germline V and J ends were trimmed by 7 bases and 6 bases, with 13 bases remaining between them. Per germline, CDR1 SNHLY and CDR2 FYNNEI. The CDR3 totals 13 residues. The CDR3 region is CASISNRGNEQFF. The DNA for the CDR3 is TGTGCCAGCATTAGTAATAGAGGCAATGAGCAGTTCTTC.

This chain links TRBV4-2 with TRBJ1-1, with unresolved D. CDR3 length: 15 amino acids. The V gene lost 3 bases and the J gene lost 5 bases, with 16 bases spanning the gap. Germline V CDR1 and CDR2: LGHNA, YNFKEQ. The CDR3: CASSQKPDFATEAFF. The CDR3 DNA sequence: TGTGCCAGCAGCCAGAAGCCCGACTTTGCTACTGAAGCTTTCTTT.

The chain is built from TRBV11-2 and TRBJ2-7; D is ambiguous. V dropped 1 base and J dropped 2 bases, with 9 bases sitting between them. The CDR3 is 14 residues long. Germline CDR1 is SGHAT and CDR2 is FQNNGV. CDR3 DNA: TGTGCCAGCAGCTTAGGACCTGATCCCTACGAGCAGTACTTC. It codes for CASSLGPDPYEQYF.

This clonotype has just a few counts. The rearrangement links TRBV29-1 to TRBJ2-1, with 12 bases matching TRBD2. There are 15 residues in the CDR3. V lost 2 bases, J lost 8 bases, and 7 bases stayed unmatched. CDR1 and CDR2 (germline): SQVTM, ANQGSEA. The CDR3 loop reads CSVEPSGGAPDEQFF. As DNA, the CDR3 is TGCAGCGTTGAACCTAGCGGGGGGGCCCCGGATGAGCAGTTCTTC.

The chain couples TRBV9 to TRBJ2-1, with D possibly TRBD2 on 5 matching bases. This CDR3 spans 15 amino acids. Germline lookup yields CDR1 SGDLS and CDR2 YYNGEE. The V end lost 0 bases, the J end lost 2 bases, and 9 bases lay between the germline ends. CDR3 loop: CASSVERRPYNEQFF. Here the CDR3 DNA reads TGTGCCAGCAGCGTAGAGCGGCGCCCCTACAATGAGCAGTTCTTC.

The chain uses TRBV5-6 and TRBJ1-6, with D tentatively TRBD1 (5 bases). CDR3 length: 18 residues. CDR1 is SGHDT and CDR2 is YYEEEE in the germline V gene. The germline V and J ends were trimmed by 0 bases and 0 bases, with 13 bases remaining between them. The CDR3 DNA sequence: TGTGCCAGCAGCTTGGAGGGATCAGGGAGCTCCTATAATTCACCCCTCCACTTT. Its translation is CASSLEGSGSSYNSPLHF.

The CDR3 protein is CASSPLGTFSTYEQYF. CDR3 nucleotides: TGTGCCAGCAGCCCCTTGGGTACTTTTTCAACCTACGAGCAGTACTTC. The chain carries TRBV7-6 and TRBJ2-7; D is ambiguous. V shed 5 bases and J shed 2 bases, with 19 bases lying between them. This CDR3 is 16 amino acids long. CDR1 and CDR2 from the germline V gene are SGHVS and FNYEAQ.

The gene calls are TRBV10-3 and TRBJ2-7, with TRBD2 as a possible D gene (5 bases). Looked up from germline, CDR1 is ENHRY and CDR2 is SYGVKD. V shed 10 bases and J shed 2 bases, with 15 bases lying between them. The CDR3 sequence is 13 residues long. The DNA for the CDR3 is TGTGCCAGTGCCGAGCGGCAGGCCTACGAGCAGTACTTC. Its translation is CASAERQAYEQYF.

This sequence joins TRBV12-3 or TRBV12-4 and TRBJ1-4, with D maybe TRBD1 (5 bases). The V end was cut by 6 bases, the J end by 0 bases, with 8 bases between. The CDR3 is made up of 14 amino acids. CDR3 coding DNA: TGTGCCAGCAGGAAGGGGCCAACTAATGAAAAACTGTTTTTT. Protein: CASRKGPTNEKLFF.

V and J are TRBV20-1 and TRBJ2-7; D is possibly TRBD1 (7 bases). The germline V gene has CDR1 DFQATT and CDR2 SNEGSKA (reference sequence). The CDR3 totals 13 residues. The V gene lost 5 bases and the J gene lost 7 bases, with 18 bases spanning the gap. The CDR3 here is CSAGGTANIEQYF. CDR3 nucleotide sequence: TGCAGTGCTGGAGGGACAGCAAATATTGAGCAGTACTTC.

This clonotype was found many times. The J gene is TRBJ2-2, the V gene TRBV11-2; 7 bases fit TRBD2. The CDR3 loop spans 18 amino acids. V was clipped by 1 base and J by 0 bases; unmatched bases: 8. Germline V gives CDR1 SGHAT, CDR2 FQNNGV. CDR3 residues: CASSLGRLSGTNTGELFF. DNA for the CDR3: TGTGCCAGCAGCTTAGGACGCCTCAGCGGGACGAACACCGGGGAGCTGTTTTTT.

The rearrangement joins TRBV2 to TRBJ1-4; D remains ambiguous. CDR3 length equals 15 residues. V was trimmed by 4 bases and J by 3 bases, leaving 12 bases between them. The germline V gene has CDR1 SNHLY and CDR2 FYNNEI. CDR3 in DNA: TGTGCCAGCAGTGCAGGCGGGCCGTCTAATGAAAAACTGTTTTTT. Translated, it gives CASSAGGPSNEKLFF.

The chain has TRBV5-1 and TRBJ2-5; TRBD1 might be the D (6 bases). The CDR3 is 15 amino acids. Trimming pared 3 bases from V and 1 base from J, leaving 13 bases between. Germline-derived CDR1 and CDR2 are SGHRS and YFSETQ. The CDR3 DNA reads TGCGCCAGCAGCTGGTCGCGAGGGGGCCAAGAGACCCAGTACTTC. Translation: CASSWSRGGQETQYF.